This TCR beta chain is from a study of T cells in Graves' hyperthyroidism and ophthalmopathy. Study conclusions and caveats: The model identified upcoming ophthalmopathy a median about 6.5 months ahead of onset. Clonotypes that were expanded in thyroid above 0.001 mostly appeared in blood too. In the analysis, a 13 V-J model separated ophthalmopathy from stable hyperthyroidism.

It was considered stable Graves' hyperthyroidism when ophthalmopathy did not progress within 18 months. This clonotype has more than one count but fewer than ten. Antigen unknown. The CDR3 is made up of 15 amino acids. Germline lookup yields CDR1 SEHNR and CDR2 FQNEAQ (reference sequence). The germline V and J ends were trimmed by 1 base and 0 bases, with 7 bases remaining between them. Amplification targeted TCR beta CDR3 regions from RNA transcripts. In the first-round RT-PCR of the TCR CDR3, the HTBI primer set was used. In TCRdb, the multiplex PCR reads were re-called with MiXCR into one record per CDR3 protein. The sample lists hundreds of thousands of distinct CDR3 sequences, roughly 46% occurring once.

The J gene is TRBJ1-5, the V gene TRBV7-9; D is unresolved. This TCR was recovered from a young woman with Graves' hyperthyroidism. The specimen was peripheral blood or thyroid tissue (not recorded which). The CDR3 loop reads CASSLGGHSNQPQHF. Written as DNA, the CDR3 is TGTGCCAGCAGCTTAGGAGGGCATAGCAATCAGCCCCAGCATTTT.